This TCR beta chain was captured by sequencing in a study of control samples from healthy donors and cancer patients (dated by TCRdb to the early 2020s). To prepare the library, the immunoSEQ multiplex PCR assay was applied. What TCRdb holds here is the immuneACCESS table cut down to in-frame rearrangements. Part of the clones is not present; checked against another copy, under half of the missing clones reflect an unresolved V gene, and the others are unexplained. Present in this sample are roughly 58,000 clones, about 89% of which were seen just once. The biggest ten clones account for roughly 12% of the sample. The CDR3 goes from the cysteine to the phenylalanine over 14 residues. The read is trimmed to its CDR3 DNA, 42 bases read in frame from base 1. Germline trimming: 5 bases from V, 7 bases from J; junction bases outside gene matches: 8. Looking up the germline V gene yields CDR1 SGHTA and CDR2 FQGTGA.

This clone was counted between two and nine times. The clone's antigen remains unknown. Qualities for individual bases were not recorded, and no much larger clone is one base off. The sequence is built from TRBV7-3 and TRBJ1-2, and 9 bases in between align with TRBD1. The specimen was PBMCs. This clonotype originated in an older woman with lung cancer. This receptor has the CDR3 CASSQGTGTGGYTF. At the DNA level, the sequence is TGTGCCAGCAGCCAAGGGACAGGGACGGGTGGCTACACCTTC.